This record covers a single T cell receptor (beta chain). These data originate in a study of Siglec-9 on CD8 T cells in melanoma. Between the trimmed V and J ends, which lost 5 bases and 8 bases, there was a span of 12 bases. Per germline, CDR1 MNHEY and CDR2 SVGAGI. The CDR3 is 12 amino acids. Only in-frame clones appear in the TCRdb table, and some are missing; sequencing was by immunoSEQ multiplex PCR. The sample carries 36,000 or so clones, approximately 83% recorded once. The TCR originated in a human donor in good health. Sequenced: Siglec-9- CD8+ T cells sorted from blood. V usage is TRBV6-5 and J usage is TRBJ1-2; the D gene is possibly TRBD1 (5 bases). For the CDR3, the DNA is TGTGCCAGCAGTCCGGGACCCCTCGGCTACACCTTC. Amino acid sequence: CASSPGPLGYTF.